These 26 T cell receptor beta chains were all obtained from the same sample, sequenced in a study of T cells in Graves' hyperthyroidism and ophthalmopathy. From RNA transcripts, TCR beta CDR3 regions were amplified. HTBI primers were used for first-round RT-PCR of the TCR CDR3. TCRdb fed the multiplex PCR reads into MiXCR, producing one record per CDR3 protein. Among fewer than 900,000 distinct CDR3 sequences listed, over 15% were seen once. Sequencing was carried out using blood. The receptors here all came from a young man with Graves' hyperthyroidism.

The sample holds many counts of this clonotype. The rearrangement uses TRBV7-2 and TRBJ2-5, with 12 bases identical to TRBD2. The germline V gene has CDR1 SGHTA and CDR2 FQGNSA. V shed 6 bases and J 5 bases; nucleotides not matched to a gene: 4. The CDR3 has 14 amino acids. The DNA of the CDR3 is TGTGCCAGCAGACCGACTAGCGGGAGTGAGACCCAGTACTTC. Translating it yields CASRPTSGSETQYF.

The rearrangement joins TRBV20-1 to TRBJ2-5; D is uncertain. Germline V gene lookup returns CDR1 DFQATT and CDR2 SNEGSKA (reference sequence). V was cut by 5 bases and J by 4 bases, with 14 bases left in between. This CDR3 region has 13 residues. The DNA for the CDR3 is TGCAGTGCTCCCCGTGACCAGGCAGAGACCCAGTACTTC. Its protein product is CSAPRDQAETQYF.

The chain carries TRBV24-1 and TRBJ1-5; no clear D. Germline lookup yields CDR1 KGHDR and CDR2 SFDVKD. The ends were cut back, 3 bases at V and 3 bases at J, with 8 bases in the middle. The CDR3 is 14 amino acids. This CDR3 reads CATSDMGLNQPQHF. DNA of the CDR3: TGTGCCACCAGTGATATGGGCCTCAATCAGCCCCAGCATTTT.

Many counts were recorded for this clonotype. This chain uses TRBV4-3 with TRBJ1-1; D unresolved. The CDR3 consists of 13 residues. Germline CDR1 and CDR2: LGHNA and YSLEER. Trimming stripped 0 bases from V and 8 bases from J, with 10 bases between. The CDR3 loop is CASSQDSDLEAFF. DNA of the CDR3: TGCGCCAGCAGCCAAGATAGTGATCTGGAAGCTTTCTTT.

This clonotype was counted a few times. V and J are TRBV4-1 and TRBJ2-7, with TRBD2 as a possible D gene (7 bases). This CDR3 region has 14 residues. Germline V gene sequence: CDR1 MGHRA, CDR2 YSYEKL. V lost 3 bases and J lost 0, with 9 bases in between. The CDR3, as DNA: TGCGCCAGCAGCCATGCGGGGGCCTCCTACGAGCAGTACTTC. This sequence encodes CASSHAGASYEQYF.

The chain joins TRBV7-9 to TRBJ2-2; 13 nucleotides line up with TRBD2. Unmatched junction bases numbered 4, after V lost 4 bases and J lost 5 bases. Germline V gene sequence: CDR1 SEHNR, CDR2 FQNEAQ (reference sequence). The CDR3 totals 16 residues. The CDR3, as DNA: TGTGCCAGCAGCTACCGGACTAGCGGGAGAACCGGGGAGCTGTTTTTT. It yields the protein CASSYRTSGRTGELFF.

The sample holds many counts of this clonotype. The V gene is TRBV30, the J gene TRBJ1-2, with unresolved D. Germline CDR1 reads GTSNPN; CDR2 reads SVGIG (reference sequence). V lost 3 bases to trimming and J lost 4 bases, with 24 bases between them. CDR3 size: 17 residues. In nucleotides, the CDR3 is TGTGCCTGGAGGGGCTCTCTAGCACCGTCAATTAGCTATGGCTACACCTTC. Its translation: CAWRGSLAPSISYGYTF.

This clonotype was detected many times. The V gene is TRBV6-1, the J gene TRBJ2-5; D possibly corresponds to TRBD1 (5 bases). This CDR3 is 13 amino acids long. Per the germline V gene, CDR1 is MNHNS and CDR2 is SASEGT. Trimming removed 4 bases from V and 3 bases from J, with 9 bases in between. In DNA, the CDR3 is TGTGCCAGCAGTGTCGGACAAAAAGAGACCCAGTACTTC. As protein: CASSVGQKETQYF.

There are a few counts of this clonotype. One end of the junction varies from germline; a read error may be responsible. DNA for the CDR3: TGTGTCAGCAAATGGGTGAACACCGGGGAGCTGTTTTTT. This codes for CVSKWVNTGELFF. V and J are TRBV6-1 and TRBJ2-2; D gene ambiguous. CDR1 is MNHNS and CDR2 is SASEGT in the germline V gene. CDR3 size: 13 residues.

V usage is TRBV4-2 and J usage is TRBJ2-6; D gene uncertain. The CDR3 consists of 17 residues. Trimming removed 0 bases from V and 0 bases from J, with 9 bases in between. CDR1 and CDR2 (germline): LGHNA, YNFKEQ. CDR3 bases: TGTGCCAGCAGCCAAGATCGCCTGGACTCTGGGGCCAACGTCCTGACTTTC. This encodes CASSQDRLDSGANVLTF.

This clonotype was detected a few times. The chain carries TRBV12-3 or TRBV12-4 and TRBJ1-1, with TRBD1 as a possible D gene (5 bases). Trimming took 6 bases from V and 0 from J, leaving 14 bases between them. CDR3 length: 15 residues. The CDR3 loop is CASRGVGTLNTEAFF. Written as DNA, the CDR3 is TGTGCCAGCAGGGGGGTTGGCACGTTGAACACTGAAGCTTTCTTT.

This clonotype was detected many times. J is TRBJ2-1 and V is TRBV11-2; 12 nucleotides agree with TRBD2. Trimming removed 5 bases from V and 2 bases from J; junction bases left unmatched: 4. This CDR3 spans 16 amino acids. Germline CDR1 is SGHAT and CDR2 is FQNNGV. CDR3 nucleotide sequence: TGTGCCAGCAGCCATGCTAGCGGGAGGGCCTACAATGAGCAGTTCTTC. It translates to CASSHASGRAYNEQFF. Based on the CDR3 plus reference TRBV11-2 and TRBJ2-1, the full variable domain is EAGVAQSPRYKIIEKRQSVAFWCNPISGHATLYWYQQILGQGPKLLIQFQNNGVVDDSQLPKDRFSAERLKGVDSTLKIQPAKLEDSAVYLCASSHASGRAYNEQFFGPGTRLTVL.

This clonotype was counted ten times or more. The gene calls are TRBV27 and TRBJ1-5, with D maybe TRBD1 (6 bases). V was clipped by 6 bases and J by 6 bases, with 12 bases between them. This CDR3 is 13 amino acids long. The V gene's germline CDR1 is MNHEY and CDR2 SMNVEV (reference sequence). CDR3 sequence: CASRQGGGQPQHF. In nucleotides, the CDR3 is TGTGCCAGCAGACAGGGAGGGGGTCAGCCCCAGCATTTT.

This clonotype was seen many times. The J gene is TRBJ2-7, the V gene TRBV28; TRBD1 is a possible D gene (5 bases). The CDR3 contains 13 residues. The germline V gene encodes CDR1 MDHEN and CDR2 SYDVKM. V was trimmed by 6 bases and J by 2 bases, leaving 11 bases between them. The CDR3 sequence is CASRTANTYEQYF. CDR3 DNA sequence: TGTGCCAGCAGGACAGCCAACACCTACGAGCAGTACTTC.

The chain combines TRBV20-1 with TRBJ2-7; possible D gene TRBD2, 6 bases. V was shortened by 6 bases and J by 2 bases, with 20 bases between the two germline ends. This CDR3 is built from 15 residues. CDR1 and CDR2 from the germline V gene are DFQATT and SNEGSKA (reference sequence). The CDR3 spells CSALAPQGNPYEQYF. The CDR3 DNA follows: TGCAGTGCCCTAGCGCCCCAGGGTAACCCCTACGAGCAGTACTTC.

The table lists this clonotype with a few counts. The V and J genes are TRBV2 and TRBJ1-1; 9 bases are a match to TRBD1. Unmatched junction bases numbered 10, after V lost 0 bases and J lost 8 bases. CDR1 SNHLY and CDR2 FYNNEI come from the germline V gene. The CDR3 length is 16 residues. Written as DNA, the CDR3 is TGTGCCAGCAGTGAAGCCGGGACAGGGCTAAGGAGGGAAGCTTTCTTT. Its translation: CASSEAGTGLRREAFF.

This clonotype was picked up many times. CDR3 protein: CASSPVLGDRPYEQYF. CDR3 nucleotides: TGTGCCAGCAGCCCAGTGCTGGGGGATCGCCCCTACGAGCAGTACTTC. The V call is TRBV11-3, the J call TRBJ2-7, with D perhaps TRBD1 or TRBD2 (5 bases each). CDR3 length equals 16 residues. CDR1 is SGHNT and CDR2 is YENEEA in the germline V gene. V was cut by 5 bases and J by 2 bases, with 19 bases left in between.

This clonotype appeared many times. The rearrangement joins TRBV24-1 to TRBJ2-1; no definite D call. The CDR3 covers 13 residues. Trimming took off 3 bases at V and 0 bases at J, with 2 bases between the two ends. The germline gives CDR1 KGHDR, CDR2 SFDVKD. The CDR3 DNA sequence: TGTGCCACCAGTGATGTCTCCTACAATGAGCAGTTCTTC. It yields the protein CATSDVSYNEQFF.

The rearrangement links TRBV6-1 to TRBJ2-3; D is uncertain. The V gene lost 6 bases and the J gene lost 1 base, with 17 bases spanning the gap. From germline, CDR1 is MNHNS and CDR2 SASEGT. The CDR3 loop spans 16 amino acids. CDR3 amino acids: CASRSGRRRGTDTQYF. The CDR3 DNA follows: TGTGCCAGCAGATCCGGACGGCGGCGAGGCACAGATACGCAGTATTTT.

At least ten counts were recorded for this clonotype. This rearrangement joins TRBV9 to TRBJ2-1, with 10 bases fitting TRBD2. The CDR3 extends over 15 amino acids. Germline-derived CDR1 and CDR2 are SGDLS and YYNGEE. V dropped 0 bases and J dropped 6; count of bases not matched to a gene: 3. CDR3: CASSVASSGSNEQFF. The CDR3 DNA sequence: TGTGCCAGCAGCGTAGCCTCTAGCGGGAGCAATGAGCAGTTCTTC.

The chain uses TRBV7-9 and TRBJ2-5, with 11 nucleotides matching TRBD1. The CDR3 contains 15 residues. Germline V gives CDR1 SEHNR, CDR2 FQNEAQ (reference sequence). The J segment lost 2 bases and the V segment lost 5 bases, leaving 4 bases of the junction unmatched. The CDR3 nucleotides are TGTGCCAGCAGCGCCCGGGACAGGGGGCAAGAGACCCAGTACTTC. Translating gives CASSARDRGQETQYF.

Comments on this clonotype: An end of the junction differs from the germline gene, which may be a read error. The rearrangement links TRBV11-2 to TRBJ2-7; no firm D call. The CDR3 has 11 residues. CDR1 is SGHAT and CDR2 is FQNNGV in the germline V gene. CDR3 nucleotide sequence: TGTACCAGCAGCTCTCTTAACGAGCAGTACTTC. It yields the protein CTSSSLNEQYF.

This clonotype was seen at least ten times. The CDR3 spells CASSQKGTGNYGYTF. The CDR3 region has the DNA TGTGCCAGCAGCCAAAAGGGGACAGGGAACTATGGCTACACCTTC. The chain uses TRBV7-9 and TRBJ1-2; TRBD1 agrees at 9 bases. The CDR3 has 15 residues. Germline CDR1 SEHNR, CDR2 FQNEAQ (reference sequence). The V gene end was trimmed by 5 bases and the J gene end by 2 bases; junction bases not matched to a gene: 6.

V gene TRBV3-1 combines with J gene TRBJ2-3; 9 bases map to TRBD2. This CDR3 is 16 amino acids long. The germline gives CDR1 LGHDT, CDR2 YNNKEL (reference sequence). Unmatched junction bases numbered 5, after V lost 1 base and J lost 3 bases. In DNA form, the CDR3 reads TGTGCCAGCAGCCAAGTACGCCTAGCGGGAACAGATACGCAGTATTTT. Translation: CASSQVRLAGTDTQYF.

This clonotype has at least ten counts. The V call is TRBV5-1, the J call TRBJ2-7; TRBD1 or TRBD2 may be the D gene (6 bases each). CDR1 is SGHRS and CDR2 is YFSETQ in the germline V gene. V lost 2 bases to trimming and J lost 2 bases, with 14 bases between them. This CDR3 has 15 residues. The CDR3 coding sequence is TGCGCCAGCAGCTTCGGGGGCCTTGGGACCTACGAGCAGTACTTC. Amino acids: CASSFGGLGTYEQYF.

This clonotype was observed a few times. The CDR3 reads CASSPSVGYEQYF. The DNA for the CDR3 is TGTGCCAGCAGCCCAAGCGTGGGTTACGAGCAGTACTTC. The chain uses TRBV7-8 and TRBJ2-7; D is uncertain. Trimming took 5 bases from V and 4 from J, leaving 12 bases between them. The CDR3 is made up of 13 amino acids. The germline CDR1 and CDR2 sequences are SGHVS and FQNEAQ.